The 16 T cell receptor beta chains below all came from one sample that was sequenced in a study of CD8+ T cells in alopecia areata. cDNA prepared by RNA extraction and subsequent reverse transcription served as the template for sequencing. The table came from immunoSEQ multiplex PCR; TCRdb's copy has only in-frame clones and leaves some out. This sample has roughly 250,000 clones, with roughly two thirds found just once. Sample: CD4+ T cells sorted from blood, taken at week 0. The receptors come from a human donor with alopecia areata.

Remarks on this clone: Other DNA sequences in the sample encode the same CDR3. The rearrangement links TRBV2 to TRBJ2-7; tentative D call: TRBD2 (5 bases). The CDR3 totals 12 residues. CDR1 and CDR2 from the germline V gene are SNHLY and FYNNEI. The V and J ends lost 6 bases and 1 base respectively, with 7 bases between them. The CDR3 spells CASRGDSYEQYF. The CDR3 nucleotides are TGTGCCAGCAGGGGAGATTCCTACGAGCAGTACTTC.

The chain uses TRBV6-5 and TRBJ1-2; no definite D call. This CDR3 region has 15 residues. The germline V gene encodes CDR1 MNHEY and CDR2 SVGAGI. V shed 0 bases and J shed 1 base, with 9 bases lying between them. CDR3 loop: CASSYSKSVNYGYTF. CDR3 coding DNA: TGTGCCAGCAGTTACTCGAAAAGTGTTAACTATGGCTACACCTTC.

The V and J genes are TRBV27 and TRBJ1-2; possibly TRBD1 for D (5 bases). The CDR3 is 13 residues long. The germline V and J ends were trimmed by 2 bases and 2 bases, with 6 bases remaining between them. The germline V gene encodes CDR1 MNHEY and CDR2 SMNVEV (reference sequence). The CDR3 DNA sequence: TGTGCCAGCAGTTTAAGACAGAACTATGGCTACACCTTC. This codes for CASSLRQNYGYTF.

The CDR3 loop reads CASSFNRFQETQYF. The CDR3, as DNA: TGTGCCAGCAGCTTTAACAGGTTTCAAGAGACCCAGTACTTC. This chain connects TRBV11-2 to TRBJ2-5; weak D call: TRBD1 (5 bases). V lost 3 bases and J 2 bases, leaving 10 bases between the germline ends. The CDR3 consists of 14 residues. CDR1 SGHAT and CDR2 FQNNGV come from the germline V gene.

This clone occurred a few times. The sample carries other DNA sequences with the same CDR3. V is TRBV7-9 and J is TRBJ1-1; TRBD1 agrees at 8 bases. CDR1 SEHNR and CDR2 FQNEAQ come from the germline V gene (reference sequence). Germline trimming cut 1 base from V and 0 bases from J; bases unmatched to any gene: 1. This CDR3 has 15 amino acids. This CDR3 is CASSLGQGMNTEAFF. The CDR3 DNA reads as TGTGCCAGCAGCTTAGGACAGGGGATGAACACTGAAGCTTTCTTT. Full variable domain (remainder filled in from reference TRBV7-9 and TRBJ1-1): DTGVSQNPRHKITKRGQNVTFRCDPISEHNRLYWYRQTLGQGPEFLTYFQNEAQLEKSRLLSDRFSAERPKGSFSTLEIQRTEQGDSAMYLCASSLGQGMNTEAFFGQGTRLTVV.

The chain is built from TRBV5-5 and TRBJ2-1; D gene unclear. Germline loops: CDR1 SGHKS, CDR2 YYEKEE (reference sequence). V gave up 6 bases and J gave up 4 bases, with 5 bases separating them. The CDR3 contains 11 residues. CDR3 coding DNA: TGTGCCAGCACCCGTTACAATGAGCAGTTCTTC. Its protein is CASTRYNEQFF.

The chain employs TRBV7-2 and TRBJ2-5; maybe TRBD1 (7 bases). The V end was cut by 0 bases, the J end by 2 bases, with 13 bases between. The germline CDR1 and CDR2 sequences are SGHTA and FQGNSA. This CDR3 has 16 amino acids. The CDR3 loop reads CASSLASAGGQETQYF. The CDR3 nucleotides are TGTGCCAGCAGCTTAGCTTCGGCAGGGGGGCAAGAGACCCAGTACTTC.

This clone was picked up a small number of times. The J gene is TRBJ2-1, the V gene TRBV29-1; a weak D match, TRBD2 (6 bases). CDR3 length: 10 amino acids. Germline assignment: CDR1 SQVTM and CDR2 ANQGSEA. CDR3 sequence: CSGRGQQQFF. In DNA, the CDR3 is TGCAGTGGGCGGGGCCAACAGCAGTTCTTC.

In nucleotides, the CDR3 is TGTGCCAGCAGCGGACACAGGGCCCAAGAGACCCAGTACTTC. Protein product: CASSGHRAQETQYF. The gene calls are TRBV4-2 and TRBJ2-5, with a weak D call TRBD1 (6 bases). Germline V gives CDR1 LGHNA, CDR2 YNFKEQ. There are 14 residues in the CDR3. V lost 5 bases to trimming and J lost 1 base, with 11 bases between them.

The rearrangement links TRBV20-1 to TRBJ2-7; the D gene is possibly TRBD2 (5 bases). V was cut by 2 bases and J by 9 bases, with 11 bases left in between. Germline CDR1 DFQATT, CDR2 SNEGSKA (reference sequence). CDR3 length: 11 residues. The CDR3 loop is CSARTPAGQYF. The CDR3, as DNA: TGCAGTGCTAGAACCCCGGCGGGGCAGTACTTC.

This chain links TRBV5-1 with TRBJ1-1; TRBD1 is a possible D gene (6 bases). This CDR3 contains 14 residues. In germline, CDR1 is SGHRS, CDR2 YFSETQ. V lost 4 bases to trimming and J lost 5 bases, with 15 bases between them. The CDR3 spells CASSLHYRETEAFF. The CDR3 DNA follows: TGCGCCAGCAGCCTCCACTACAGGGAGACTGAAGCTTTCTTT.

The chain is built from TRBV6-5 and TRBJ2-3, with D perhaps being TRBD1 or TRBD2 (6 bases each). Germline CDR1 MNHEY, CDR2 SVGAGI. This CDR3 spans 14 amino acids. Trimming cost V 6 bases and J 3 bases, with 13 bases left between them. CDR3 bases: TGTGCCAGCAGCCCGGGGGCCGGGACAGATACGCAGTATTTT. Its translation: CASSPGAGTDTQYF.

The J gene is TRBJ1-2, the V gene TRBV30; D possibly corresponds to TRBD1 (6 bases). Trimming cost V 1 base and J 6 bases, with 6 bases left between them. The CDR3 contains 11 residues. From germline, CDR1 is GTSNPN and CDR2 SVGIG (reference sequence). CDR3: CAWSGDNGYTF. The CDR3 DNA is TGTGCCTGGAGTGGGGACAATGGCTACACCTTC.

Sample share makes this clone medium-sized (0.01 to 0.1%). The chain carries TRBV6-4 and TRBJ2-4; D gene uncertain. The CDR3 spans 14 residues. The germline CDR1 and CDR2 sequences are MRHNA and SNTAGT. V gave up 3 bases and J gave up 6 bases, with 12 bases separating them. The CDR3 DNA sequence: TGTGCCAGCAGTGAAGGTCCTGCAGGAAACATTCAGTACTTC. Amino acid sequence: CASSEGPAGNIQYF.

The genes are TRBV4-2 and TRBJ1-2; no reliable D call. With 4 bases removed from V and 2 bases from J, the gap between germline ends came to 23 bases. Germline V gene data show CDR1 as LGHNA and CDR2 as YNFKEQ. The CDR3 is 18 amino acids. CDR3 bases: TGTGCCAGCAGCCCAAGTCTGGGTATGACAAGTACGAACTATGGCTACACCTTC. This codes for CASSPSLGMTSTNYGYTF.

The chain joins TRBV14 to TRBJ2-1; D remains ambiguous. The CDR3 contains 13 residues. V lost 0 bases, J lost 10 bases, and 10 bases lay in between. Per germline, CDR1 SGHDN and CDR2 FVKESK. CDR3 nucleotides: TGTGCCAGCAGCCAAGACCTCCTGTCCGAGCAGTTCTTC. It translates to CASSQDLLSEQFF.